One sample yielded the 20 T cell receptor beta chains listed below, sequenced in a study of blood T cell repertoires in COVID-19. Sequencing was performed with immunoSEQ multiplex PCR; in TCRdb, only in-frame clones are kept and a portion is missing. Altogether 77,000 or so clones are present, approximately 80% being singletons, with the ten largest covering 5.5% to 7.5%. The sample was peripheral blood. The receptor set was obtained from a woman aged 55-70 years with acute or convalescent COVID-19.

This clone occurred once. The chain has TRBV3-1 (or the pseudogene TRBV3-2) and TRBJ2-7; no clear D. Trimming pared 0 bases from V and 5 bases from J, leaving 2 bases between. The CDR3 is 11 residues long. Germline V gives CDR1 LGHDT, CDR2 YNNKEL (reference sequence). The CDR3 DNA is TGTGCCAGCAGCCAAGATAACGAGCAGTACTTC. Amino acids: CASSQDNEQYF.

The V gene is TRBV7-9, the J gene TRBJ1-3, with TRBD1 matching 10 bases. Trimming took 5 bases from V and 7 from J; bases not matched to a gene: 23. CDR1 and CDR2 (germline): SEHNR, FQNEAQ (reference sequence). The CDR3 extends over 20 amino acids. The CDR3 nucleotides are TGTGCCAGCAGCACTCTCGGGGACAGGGGAAGAAGCTTCCCGGGGAACACCATATATTTT. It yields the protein CASSTLGDRGRSFPGNTIYF.

The CDR3: CASSEEDLTGELFF. The CDR3 nucleotides read TGTGCCAGCAGTGAGGAGGACCTCACCGGGGAGCTGTTTTTT. The chain carries TRBV6-4 and TRBJ2-2; tentatively, D is TRBD2 (5 bases). This CDR3 has 14 residues. V lost 3 bases to trimming and J lost 4 bases, with 9 bases between them. CDR1 is MRHNA, CDR2 SNTAGT, per germline.

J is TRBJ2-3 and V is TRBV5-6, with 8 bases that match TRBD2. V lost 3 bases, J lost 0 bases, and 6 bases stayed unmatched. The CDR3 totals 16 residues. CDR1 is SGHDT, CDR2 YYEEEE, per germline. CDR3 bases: TGTGCCAGCAGCTCAACCCCGGGGGGGAGCACAGATACGCAGTATTTT. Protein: CASSSTPGGSTDTQYF.

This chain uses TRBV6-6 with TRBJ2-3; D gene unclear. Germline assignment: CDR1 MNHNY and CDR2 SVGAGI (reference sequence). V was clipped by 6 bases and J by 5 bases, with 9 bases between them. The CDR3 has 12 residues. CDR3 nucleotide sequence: TGTGCCAGCAGCCCTATCCGAGATACGCAGTATTTT. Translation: CASSPIRDTQYF.

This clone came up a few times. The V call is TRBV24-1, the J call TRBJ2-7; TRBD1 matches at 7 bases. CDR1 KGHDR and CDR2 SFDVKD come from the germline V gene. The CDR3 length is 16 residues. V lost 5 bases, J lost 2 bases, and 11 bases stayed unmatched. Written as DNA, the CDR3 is TGTGCCACCAGTGGAACCTCAACAGGGGCTACCTACGAGCAGTACTTC. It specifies CATSGTSTGATYEQYF.

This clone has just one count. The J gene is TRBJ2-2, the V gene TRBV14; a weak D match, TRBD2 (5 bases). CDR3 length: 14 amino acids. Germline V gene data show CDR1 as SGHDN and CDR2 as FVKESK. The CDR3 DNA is TGTCTCCAGGTTGGTAGCGTTTTCACCGGGGAGCTGTTTTTT. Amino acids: CLQVGSVFTGELFF.

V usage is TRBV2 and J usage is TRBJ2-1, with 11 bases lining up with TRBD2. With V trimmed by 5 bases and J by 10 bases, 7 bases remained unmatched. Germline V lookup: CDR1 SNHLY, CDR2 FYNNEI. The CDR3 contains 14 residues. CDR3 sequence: CASSILAGVGEQFF. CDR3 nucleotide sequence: TGTGCCAGCAGTATACTAGCGGGGGTCGGAGAGCAGTTCTTC.

CDR3 amino acids: CASRPEGARNQPQHF. DNA of the CDR3: TGTGCCAGCAGGCCGGAGGGGGCCCGGAATCAGCCCCAGCATTTT. This chain connects TRBV2 to TRBJ1-5; TRBD1 matches 7 bases. This CDR3 comprises 15 residues. V trimming: 6 bases; J trimming: 4 bases; junction bases outside the gene matches: 9. Germline lookup yields CDR1 SNHLY and CDR2 FYNNEI. Full variable domain (outside the CDR3, taken from reference TRBV2 and TRBJ1-5): EPEVTQTPSHQVTQMGQEVILRCVPISNHLYFYWYRQILGQKVEFLVSFYNNEISEKSEIFDDQFSVERPDGSNFTLKIRSTKLEDSAMYFCASRPEGARNQPQHFGDGTRLSIL.

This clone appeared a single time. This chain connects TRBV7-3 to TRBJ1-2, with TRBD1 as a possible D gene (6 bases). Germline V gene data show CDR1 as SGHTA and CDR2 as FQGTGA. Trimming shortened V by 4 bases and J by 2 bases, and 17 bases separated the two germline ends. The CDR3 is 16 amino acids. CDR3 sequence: CASSSPGRGENYGYTF. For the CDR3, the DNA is TGTGCCAGCAGCTCCCCTGGGAGGGGGGAGAACTATGGCTACACCTTC.

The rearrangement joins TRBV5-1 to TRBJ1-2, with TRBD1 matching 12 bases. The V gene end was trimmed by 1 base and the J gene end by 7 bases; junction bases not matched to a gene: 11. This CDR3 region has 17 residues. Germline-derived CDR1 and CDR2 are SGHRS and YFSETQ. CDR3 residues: CASSLPPPGQGASGYTF. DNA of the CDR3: TGCGCCAGCAGCTTGCCGCCTCCGGGACAGGGGGCGAGTGGCTACACCTTC.

The CDR3 region is CASSLDRINTEAFF. CDR3 bases: TGTGCCAGCAGCCTTGACAGGATAAACACTGAAGCTTTCTTT. The rearrangement uses TRBV11-2 and TRBJ1-1; possible D gene TRBD1, 6 bases. Trimming removed 5 bases at V and 2 bases at J, with 12 bases between. Germline CDR1 reads SGHAT; CDR2 reads FQNNGV. The CDR3 runs 14 residues. Full variable domain (remainder filled in from reference TRBV11-2 and TRBJ1-1): EAGVAQSPRYKIIEKRQSVAFWCNPISGHATLYWYQQILGQGPKLLIQFQNNGVVDDSQLPKDRFSAERLKGVDSTLKIQPAKLEDSAVYLCASSLDRINTEAFFGQGTRLTVV.

The CDR3 sequence is CASDLGQGTYNEQFF. Written as DNA, the CDR3 is TGTGCTAGTGATCTCGGACAGGGGACCTACAATGAGCAGTTCTTC. The chain combines TRBV12-5 with TRBJ2-1; 9 bases map to TRBD1. There are 15 residues in the CDR3. Looked up from germline, CDR1 is LGHNT and CDR2 is FRNRAP. With V trimmed by 7 bases and J by 2 bases, 6 bases remained unmatched.

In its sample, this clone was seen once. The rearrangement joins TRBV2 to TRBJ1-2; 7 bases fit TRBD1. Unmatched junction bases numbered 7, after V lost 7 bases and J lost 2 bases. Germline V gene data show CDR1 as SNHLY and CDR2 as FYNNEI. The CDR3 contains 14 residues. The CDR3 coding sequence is TGTGCCAGCAATCCCTCACAGGGGAACTATGGCTACACCTTC. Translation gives CASNPSQGNYGYTF.

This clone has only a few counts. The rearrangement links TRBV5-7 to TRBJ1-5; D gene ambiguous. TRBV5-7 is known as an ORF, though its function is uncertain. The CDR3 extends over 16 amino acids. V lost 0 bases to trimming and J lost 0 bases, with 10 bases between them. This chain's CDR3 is CASSLVRGYSNQPQHF. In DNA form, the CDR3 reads TGTGCCAGCAGCTTGGTGCGGGGATATAGCAATCAGCCCCAGCATTTT.

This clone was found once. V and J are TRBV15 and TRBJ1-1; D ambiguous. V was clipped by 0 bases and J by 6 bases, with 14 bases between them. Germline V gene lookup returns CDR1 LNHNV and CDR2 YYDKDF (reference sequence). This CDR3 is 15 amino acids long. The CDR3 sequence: CATSRDRSGLAEAFF. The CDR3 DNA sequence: TGTGCCACCAGCAGAGATAGGTCAGGCCTCGCTGAAGCTTTCTTT.

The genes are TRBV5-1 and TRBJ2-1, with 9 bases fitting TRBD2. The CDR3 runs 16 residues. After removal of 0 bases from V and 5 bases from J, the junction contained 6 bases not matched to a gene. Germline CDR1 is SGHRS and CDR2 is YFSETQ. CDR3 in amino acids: CASSLGRLADDNEQFF. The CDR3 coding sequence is TGCGCCAGCAGCTTGGGTCGACTAGCGGATGACAATGAGCAGTTCTTC.

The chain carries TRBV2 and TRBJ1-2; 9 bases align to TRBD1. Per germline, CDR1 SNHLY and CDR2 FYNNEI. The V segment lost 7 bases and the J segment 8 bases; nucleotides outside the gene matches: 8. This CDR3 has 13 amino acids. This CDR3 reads CASTTRDRDGYTF. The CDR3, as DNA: TGTGCCAGCACTACTCGGGACAGGGACGGCTACACCTTC.

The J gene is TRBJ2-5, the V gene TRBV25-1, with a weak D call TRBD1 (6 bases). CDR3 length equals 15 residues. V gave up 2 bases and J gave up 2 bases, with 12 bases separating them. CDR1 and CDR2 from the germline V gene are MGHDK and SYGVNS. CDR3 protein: CASSEGDNYQETQYF. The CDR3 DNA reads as TGTGCCAGCAGTGAAGGGGACAATTATCAAGAGACCCAGTACTTC.

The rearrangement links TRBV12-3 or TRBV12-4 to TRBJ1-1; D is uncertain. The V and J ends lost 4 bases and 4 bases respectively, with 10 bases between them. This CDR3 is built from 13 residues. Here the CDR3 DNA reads TGTGCCAGCAGTTCCAAAGCCTCCACTGAAGCTTTCTTT. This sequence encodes CASSSKASTEAFF.